What follows is one T cell receptor beta chain and its context. The sample is drawn from a study of CD8 T cells in Susac syndrome. When the RNA was reverse transcribed, random hexamers were used with an input of roughly 0.5 to 1 ug. The authors amplified TCR beta CDR3 across 54 Vbeta and 13 Jbeta using immunoSEQ multiplex PCR. Each CDR3 protein is one row after TCRdb ran MiXCR on the immunoSEQ multiplex PCR reads. Of about 430,000 distinct CDR3 sequences in the sample, approximately 85% were seen once. V lost 5 bases to trimming and J lost 5 bases, with 23 bases between them. CDR1 and CDR2 from the germline V gene are MNHNS and SASEGT. This CDR3 comprises 17 residues.

The chain uses TRBV6-1 and TRBJ2-3; D gene unclear. The material sequenced was CD8+ T cells from PBMCs. The TCR sequence derives from a human donor with multiple sclerosis. The chain's CDR3 is CASSLVGVSFLGDTQYF. The CDR3 region has the DNA TGTGCCAGCAGTCTCGTCGGTGTTAGCTTTCTGGGAGATACGCAGTATTTT.